This T cell receptor beta chain was recovered during a study of blood T cell repertoires in COVID-19. In the study overall: There were acute and convalescent COVID-19 samples, and they came from the United States, Italy and Spain. In each case, the material was cDNA or gDNA derived from T cells, B-cell-depleted T cells, or PBMCs.

Original processing notes: Reference gene primer amplification gave nucleated cell count estimates. Only in-frame clones appear in the TCRdb table, and some are missing; sequencing was by immunoSEQ multiplex PCR. Clonal size and the V and J genes are those of that table, whereas D and trimming came from the DNA. Among about 300,000 clones listed, roughly 88% were seen once. The sequence was collected from a woman aged 45 to 65 with acute or convalescent COVID-19. The sequencing input was peripheral blood.

DNA of the CDR3: TGTGCCAGCAGTGGGGCCGGGACTAGCGGGATCAGCTCCTACGAGCAGTACTTC. Translation gives CASSGAGTSGISSYEQYF. The V gene is TRBV6-1, the J gene TRBJ2-7; 13 bases align to TRBD2. This CDR3 has 18 amino acids. Trimming took 4 bases from V and 0 from J; bases not matched to a gene: 9. In germline, CDR1 is MNHNS, CDR2 SASEGT.